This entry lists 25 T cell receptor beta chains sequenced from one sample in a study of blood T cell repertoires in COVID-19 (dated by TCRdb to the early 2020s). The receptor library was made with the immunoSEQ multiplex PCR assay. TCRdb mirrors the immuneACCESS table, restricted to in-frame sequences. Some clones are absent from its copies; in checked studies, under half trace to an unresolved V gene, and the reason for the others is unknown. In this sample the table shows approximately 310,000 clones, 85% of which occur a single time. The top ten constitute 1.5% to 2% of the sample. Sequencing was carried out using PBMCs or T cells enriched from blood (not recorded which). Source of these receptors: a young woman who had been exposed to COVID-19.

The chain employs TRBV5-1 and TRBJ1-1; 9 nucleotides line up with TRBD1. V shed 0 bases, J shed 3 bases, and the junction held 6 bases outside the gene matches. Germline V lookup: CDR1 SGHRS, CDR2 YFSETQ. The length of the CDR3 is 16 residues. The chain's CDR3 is CASSLDTGGKYTEAFF. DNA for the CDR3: TGCGCCAGCAGCTTGGATACAGGGGGCAAGTACACTGAAGCTTTCTTT. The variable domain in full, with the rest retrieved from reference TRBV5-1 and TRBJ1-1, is KAGVTQTPRYLIKTRGQQVTLSCSPISGHRSVSWYQQTPGQGLQFLFEYFSETQRNKGNFPGRFSGRQFSNSRSEMNVSTLELGDSALYLCASSLDTGGKYTEAFFGQGTRLTVV.

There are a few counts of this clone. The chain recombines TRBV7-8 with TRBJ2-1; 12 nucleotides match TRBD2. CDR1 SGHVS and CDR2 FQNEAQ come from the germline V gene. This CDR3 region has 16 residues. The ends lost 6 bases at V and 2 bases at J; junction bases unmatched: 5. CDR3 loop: CASRPTSGGTYNEQFF. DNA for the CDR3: TGTGCCAGCAGACCTACTAGCGGGGGGACCTACAATGAGCAGTTCTTC.

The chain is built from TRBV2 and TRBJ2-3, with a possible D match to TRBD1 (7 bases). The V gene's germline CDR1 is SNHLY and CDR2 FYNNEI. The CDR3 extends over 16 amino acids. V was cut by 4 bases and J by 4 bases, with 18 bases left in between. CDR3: CASSGGAGGRSDTQYF. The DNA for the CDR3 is TGTGCCAGCAGTGGGGGGGCAGGGGGACGATCAGATACGCAGTATTTT.

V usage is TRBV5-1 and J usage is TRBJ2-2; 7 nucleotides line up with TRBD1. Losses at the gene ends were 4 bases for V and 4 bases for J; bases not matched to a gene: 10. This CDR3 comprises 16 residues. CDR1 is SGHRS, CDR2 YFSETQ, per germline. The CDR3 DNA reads TGCGCCAGCAGCGTAAGGTCGACAGGGTCCACCGGGGAGCTGTTTTTT. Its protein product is CASSVRSTGSTGELFF.

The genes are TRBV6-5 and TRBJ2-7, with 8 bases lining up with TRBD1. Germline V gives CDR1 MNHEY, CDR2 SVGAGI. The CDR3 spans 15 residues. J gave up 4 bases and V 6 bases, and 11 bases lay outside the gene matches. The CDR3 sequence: CASRNDPGGAYEQYF. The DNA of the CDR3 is TGTGCCAGCAGAAACGATCCAGGGGGCGCATACGAGCAGTACTTC.

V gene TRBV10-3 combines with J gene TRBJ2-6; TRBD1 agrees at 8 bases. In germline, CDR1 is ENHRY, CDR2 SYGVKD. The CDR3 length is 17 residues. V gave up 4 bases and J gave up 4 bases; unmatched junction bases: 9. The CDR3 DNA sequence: TGTGCCATCAGTGCAGCTTCAGGGGGCGCCGGGGCCAACGTCCTGACTTTC. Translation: CAISAASGGAGANVLTF.

The DNA of the CDR3 is TGTGCCAGCGCTCGTCGGGACATCTCCTACGAGCAGTACTTC. This gives the protein CASARRDISYEQYF. V usage is TRBV28 and J usage is TRBJ2-7, with D possibly being TRBD1 (6 bases). Germline CDR1 and CDR2: MDHEN and SYDVKM. V lost 8 bases to trimming and J lost 0 bases, with 14 bases between them. The CDR3 sequence is 14 residues long.

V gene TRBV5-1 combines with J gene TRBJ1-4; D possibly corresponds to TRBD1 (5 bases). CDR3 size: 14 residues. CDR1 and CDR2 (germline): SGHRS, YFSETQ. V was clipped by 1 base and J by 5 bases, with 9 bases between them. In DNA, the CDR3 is TGCGCCAGCAGCTTGAGTCGGGGGAATGAAAAACTGTTTTTT. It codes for CASSLSRGNEKLFF.

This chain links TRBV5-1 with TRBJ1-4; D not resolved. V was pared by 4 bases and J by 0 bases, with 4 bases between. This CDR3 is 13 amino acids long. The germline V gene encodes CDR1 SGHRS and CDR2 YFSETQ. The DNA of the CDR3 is TGCGCCAGCAGCCTACCAACTAATGAAAAACTGTTTTTT. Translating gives CASSLPTNEKLFF.

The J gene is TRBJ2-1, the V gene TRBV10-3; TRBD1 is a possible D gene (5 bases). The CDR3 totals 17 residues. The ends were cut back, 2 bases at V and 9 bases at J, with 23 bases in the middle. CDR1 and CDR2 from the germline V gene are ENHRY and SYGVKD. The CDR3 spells CAISEGFSGFSSIEQFF. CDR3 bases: TGTGCCATCAGTGAGGGCTTTTCAGGGTTTTCTAGTATTGAGCAGTTCTTC.

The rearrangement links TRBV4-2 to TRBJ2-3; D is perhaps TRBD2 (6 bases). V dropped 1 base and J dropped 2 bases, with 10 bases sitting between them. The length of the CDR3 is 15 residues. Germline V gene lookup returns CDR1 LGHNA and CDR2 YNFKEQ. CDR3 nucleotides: TGTGCCAGCAGCCAAGGGAGGGATCTCACAGATACGCAGTATTTT. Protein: CASSQGRDLTDTQYF.

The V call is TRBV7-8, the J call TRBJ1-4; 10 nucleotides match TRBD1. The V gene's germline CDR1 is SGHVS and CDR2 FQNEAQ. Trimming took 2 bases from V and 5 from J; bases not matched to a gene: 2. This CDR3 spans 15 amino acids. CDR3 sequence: CASSLPDRGNEKLFF. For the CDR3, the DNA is TGTGCCAGCAGCTTACCGGACAGGGGGAATGAAAAACTGTTTTTT.

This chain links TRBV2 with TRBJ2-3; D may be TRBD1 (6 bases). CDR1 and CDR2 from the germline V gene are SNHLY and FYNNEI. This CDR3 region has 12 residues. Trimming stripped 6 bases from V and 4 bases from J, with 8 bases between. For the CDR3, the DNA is TGTGCCAGCAGAGCAGGGGCAGATACGCAGTATTTT. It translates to CASRAGADTQYF.

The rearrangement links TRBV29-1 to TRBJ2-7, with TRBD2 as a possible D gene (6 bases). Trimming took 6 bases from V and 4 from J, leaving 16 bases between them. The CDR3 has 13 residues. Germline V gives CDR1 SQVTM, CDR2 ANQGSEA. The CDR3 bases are TGCAGCGTGAGCGGACTTAGCGGTTACGAGCAGTACTTC. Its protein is CSVSGLSGYEQYF.

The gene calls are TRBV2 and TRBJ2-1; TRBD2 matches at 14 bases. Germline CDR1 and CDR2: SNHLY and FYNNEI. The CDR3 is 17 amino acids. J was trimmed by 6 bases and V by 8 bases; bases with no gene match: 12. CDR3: CASRFGLAGGSGNEQFF. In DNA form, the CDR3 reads TGTGCCAGCCGATTTGGACTAGCGGGAGGCTCCGGCAATGAGCAGTTCTTC.

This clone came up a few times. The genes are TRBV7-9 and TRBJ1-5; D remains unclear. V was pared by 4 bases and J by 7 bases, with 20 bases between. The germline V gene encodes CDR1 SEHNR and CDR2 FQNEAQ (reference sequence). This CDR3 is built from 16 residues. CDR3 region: CASSSEEERGGQPQHF. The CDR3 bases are TGTGCCAGCAGCTCCGAGGAGGAACGGGGAGGGCAGCCCCAGCATTTT.

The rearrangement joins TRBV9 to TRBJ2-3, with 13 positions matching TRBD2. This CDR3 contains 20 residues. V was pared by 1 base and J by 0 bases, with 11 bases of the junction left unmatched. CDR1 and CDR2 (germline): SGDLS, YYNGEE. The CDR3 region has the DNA TGTGCCAGCAGCGTAAGGGGACTAGCGGGGATGGGGACTAGCACAGATACGCAGTATTTT. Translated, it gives CASSVRGLAGMGTSTDTQYF.

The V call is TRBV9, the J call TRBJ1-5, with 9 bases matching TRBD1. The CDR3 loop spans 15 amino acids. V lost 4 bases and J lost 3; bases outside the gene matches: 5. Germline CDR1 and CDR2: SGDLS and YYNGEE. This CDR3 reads CASSLGQGDNQPQHF. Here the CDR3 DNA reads TGTGCCAGCAGCTTGGGACAGGGTGACAATCAGCCCCAGCATTTT.

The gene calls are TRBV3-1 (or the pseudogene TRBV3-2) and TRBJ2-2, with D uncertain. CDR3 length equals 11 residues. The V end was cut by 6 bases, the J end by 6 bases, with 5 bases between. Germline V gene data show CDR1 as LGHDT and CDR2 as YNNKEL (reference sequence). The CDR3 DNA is TGTGCCAGCAGTCTTTCCGGGGAGCTGTTTTTT. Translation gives CASSLSGELFF.

This CDR3 is CASSIPPGGNSPLHF. CDR3 in DNA: TGTGCCAGTAGTATACCGCCGGGCGGGAATTCACCCCTCCACTTT. V and J are TRBV19 and TRBJ1-6; D not resolved. The CDR3 contains 15 residues. V dropped 2 bases and J dropped 7 bases, with 12 bases sitting between them. Germline V gives CDR1 LNHDA, CDR2 SQIVND (reference sequence).

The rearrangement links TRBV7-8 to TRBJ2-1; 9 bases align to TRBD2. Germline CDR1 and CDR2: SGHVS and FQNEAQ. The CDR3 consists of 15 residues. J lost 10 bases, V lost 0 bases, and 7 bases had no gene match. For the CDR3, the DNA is TGTGCCAGCAGCTTAGCCCTTGGCGGGGGGGGCGAGCAGTTCTTC. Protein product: CASSLALGGGGEQFF. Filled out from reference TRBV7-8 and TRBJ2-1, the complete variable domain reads GAGVSQSPRYKVAKRGQDVALRCDPISGHVSLFWYQQALGQGPEFLTYFQNEAQLDKSGLPSDRFFAERPEGSVSTLKIQRTQQEDSAVYLCASSLALGGGGEQFFGPGTRLTVL.

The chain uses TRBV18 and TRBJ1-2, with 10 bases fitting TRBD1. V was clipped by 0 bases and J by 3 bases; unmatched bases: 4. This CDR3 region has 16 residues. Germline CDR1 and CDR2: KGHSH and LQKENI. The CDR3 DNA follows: TGTGCCAGCTCACCACCAGACAGGGGGCCGCACTATGGCTACACCTTC. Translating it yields CASSPPDRGPHYGYTF.

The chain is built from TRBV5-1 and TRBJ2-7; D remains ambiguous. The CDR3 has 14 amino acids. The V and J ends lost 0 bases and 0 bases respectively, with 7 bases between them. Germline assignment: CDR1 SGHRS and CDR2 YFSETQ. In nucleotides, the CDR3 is TGCGCCAGCAGCTTGGATCCACTCTCCTACGAGCAGTACTTC. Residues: CASSLDPLSYEQYF. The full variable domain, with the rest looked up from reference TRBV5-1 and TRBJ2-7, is KAGVTQTPRYLIKTRGQQVTLSCSPISGHRSVSWYQQTPGQGLQFLFEYFSETQRNKGNFPGRFSGRQFSNSRSEMNVSTLELGDSALYLCASSLDPLSYEQYFGPGTRLTVT.

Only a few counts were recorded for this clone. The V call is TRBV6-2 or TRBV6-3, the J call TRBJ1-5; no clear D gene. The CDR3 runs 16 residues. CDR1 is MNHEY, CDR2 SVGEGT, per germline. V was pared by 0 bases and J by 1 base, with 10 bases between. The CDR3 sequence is CASSYSSGRSNQPQHF. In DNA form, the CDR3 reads TGTGCCAGCAGTTACTCGAGTGGGAGGAGCAATCAGCCCCAGCATTTT.

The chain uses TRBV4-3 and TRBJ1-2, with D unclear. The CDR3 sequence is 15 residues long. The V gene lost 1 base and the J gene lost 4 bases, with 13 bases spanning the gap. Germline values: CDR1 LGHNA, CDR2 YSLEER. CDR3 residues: CASSQAVGETYGYTF. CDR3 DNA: TGCGCCAGCAGCCAAGCGGTCGGGGAAACCTATGGCTACACCTTC.